This T cell receptor beta chain was recorded in a study of blood T cell repertoires in COVID-19 (TCRdb year 2020). About the study as a whole: Samples from collaborators originated in the United States, Italy and Spain and spanned both the acute and convalescent phases of COVID-19. The material from the prospective study consisted of cDNA or gDNA derived from T cells, B-cell-depleted T cells, or PBMCs. A de-identified subject ID, COVID-19 status, age in years and sex were almost always included in the sample metadata. Where available, HLA class I and class II types were taken from metadata supplied by the sample provider and were not determined by assay-based typing. The repertoires were released in a freely available public database intended as a resource for research on the immune response to SARS-CoV-2. Deeply sampled blood TCRbeta repertoires from subjects exposed to, actively infected with, or recovered from COVID-19 were included in the dataset. Samples were obtained from the ongoing ImmuneRACE study (first 160 participants) and from 1,254 subjects provided by 6 global collaborators.

What the research found in general, with its limitations: How much clinical and demographic metadata was included differed by source and by participant, and the metadata was provided uncurated.

Each collaborating institution followed its own protocols to collect whole blood in K2EDTA tubes. For TCRbeta analysis, collaborators shipped samples as frozen whole blood, isolated PBMCs, or DNA extracted from either of those sample types. V is pared back by 1 base and J by 7 bases, with 16 bases lying between the germline termini. Per the germline V gene (reference sequence), SEHNR is the CDR1 and FQNEAQ is the CDR2. CDR3 length: 15 amino acids, cysteine to phenylalanine. Only CDR3 DNA is held: 45 bases, read in frame from base 1. Comments on this clone: It has no known antigen specificity. Base quality data are lacking; no much larger clone is found one base away.

The immunoSEQ Assay, a bias-controlled multiplex PCR, was used to amplify TCRbeta CDR3 regions from genomic DNA. Per the original workflow: The number of nucleated cells in each sample was estimated from the amplification of reference gene primers within the assay. Sequence reads were collapsed and filtered to measure the absolute abundance of every unique TCRbeta CDR3 rearrangement. For each sample, productive Simpson clonality was calculated as the square root of Simpson's diversity index over productive rearrangements. TCRdb holds this immuneACCESS table with in-frame rearrangements only. Some clones are missing; in checked studies, unresolved V genes explain under half, and the rest has no known cause. Clone size and V and J calls were adopted from that table, with D and trimming inferred from the DNA. In all, the sample holds 99,000 or so clones, and about 86% of those were seen once. About an eighth of the sample is taken by the ten largest.

This TCR was recovered from a woman aged 55-69 years in a cohort sampled during active or convalescent COVID-19. Sequenced material: peripheral blood. In this chain, TRBV7-9 is recombined with TRBJ1-1; TRBD1 is a weak D gene call, 5 bases matching. The DNA sequence is TGTGCCAGCAGCTTAGTTCCAACAGGCAAGATTGAAGCTTTCTTT. Its product reads: CASSLVPTGKIEAFF.